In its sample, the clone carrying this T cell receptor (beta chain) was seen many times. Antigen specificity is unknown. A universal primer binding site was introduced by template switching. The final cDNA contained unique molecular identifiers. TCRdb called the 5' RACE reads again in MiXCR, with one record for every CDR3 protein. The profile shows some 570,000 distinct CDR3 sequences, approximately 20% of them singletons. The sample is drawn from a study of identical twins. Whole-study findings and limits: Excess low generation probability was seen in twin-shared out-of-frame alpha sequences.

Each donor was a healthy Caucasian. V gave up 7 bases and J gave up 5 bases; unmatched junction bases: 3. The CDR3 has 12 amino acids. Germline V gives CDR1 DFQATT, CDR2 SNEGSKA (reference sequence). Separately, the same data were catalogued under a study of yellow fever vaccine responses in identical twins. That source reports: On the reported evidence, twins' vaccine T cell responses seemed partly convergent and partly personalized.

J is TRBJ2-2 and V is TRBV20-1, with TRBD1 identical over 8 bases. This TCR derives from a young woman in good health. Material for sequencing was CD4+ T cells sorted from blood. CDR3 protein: CSGTGYTGELFF. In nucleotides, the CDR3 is TGCAGTGGGACAGGGTATACCGGGGAGCTGTTTTTT.